This T cell receptor (beta chain) was recovered during a study of T-cell memory formation after mild COVID-19. The study, taken as a whole, reports: Mainly CM and EM harbored the contracting CD4+ clones; mainly EMRA harbored the CD8+ ones.

TCRdb re-derived calls from the 5' RACE reads in MiXCR, one entry per CDR3 protein. The profile covers around 430,000 distinct CDR3 sequences, with around a sixth appearing a single time and around a fifth taken by the ten largest. This clonotype was observed at least ten times. Its cognate antigen is unknown. This CDR3 spans 15 amino acids. Trimming took 7 bases from V and 4 from J; bases not matched to a gene: 12. The germline V gene has CDR1 SGHRS and CDR2 YFSETQ. The rearrangement uses TRBV5-1 and TRBJ2-3; 7 bases line up with TRBD1. This receptor was taken from a man aged 18 to 29 who had mild COVID-19 (a few samples of this study predate the infection). Cell type and time point are not known. The material sequenced was PBMCs or a T cell subset sorted from them (not recorded which). This CDR3 reads CASSQGGREADTQYF. CDR3 sequence (DNA): TGCGCCAGCTCCCAAGGGGGCCGAGAAGCAGATACGCAGTATTTT.